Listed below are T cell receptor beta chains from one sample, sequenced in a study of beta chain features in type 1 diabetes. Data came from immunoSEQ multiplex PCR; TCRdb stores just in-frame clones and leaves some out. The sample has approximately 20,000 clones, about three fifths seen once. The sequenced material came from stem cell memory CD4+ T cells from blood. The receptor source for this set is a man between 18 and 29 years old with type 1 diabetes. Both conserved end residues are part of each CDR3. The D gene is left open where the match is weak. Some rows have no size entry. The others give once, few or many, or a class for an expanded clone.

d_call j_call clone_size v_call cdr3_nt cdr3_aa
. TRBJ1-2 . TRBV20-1 TGCAGTGCTCCACCGTATGGCGGCTACACCTTC CSAPPYGGYTF
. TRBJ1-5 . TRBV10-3 TGTGCCGTCGCCCTTGCAGGCAATCAGCCCCAGCATTTT CAVALAGNQPQHF
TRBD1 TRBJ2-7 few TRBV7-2 TGTGCCAGCAGCTTCGACAGGGATTACGAGCAGTACTTC CASSFDRDYEQYF
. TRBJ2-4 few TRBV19 TGTGCCAGCACTCGAGGGGCTGGGGAGGATCTAGCCAAAAACATTCAGTACTTC CASTRGAGEDLAKNIQYF
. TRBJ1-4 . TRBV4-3 TGCGCCAGCAGCCAAGTCCCGGGGAGGGGGAATGAAAAACTGTTTTTT CASSQVPGRGNEKLFF
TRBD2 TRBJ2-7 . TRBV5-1 TGCGCCAGCAGCTTGGCCGGGGGGTACTCCTACGAGCAGTACTTC CASSLAGGYSYEQYF
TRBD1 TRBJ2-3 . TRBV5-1 TGCGCCAGCAGCTCCCCGGGACAGGGAACAGATACGCAGTATTTT CASSSPGQGTDTQYF
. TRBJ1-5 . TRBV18 TGTGCCAGCTCACGGGCGAGGGATAGCAATCAGCCCCAGCATTTT CASSRARDSNQPQHF
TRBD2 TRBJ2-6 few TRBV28 TGTGCCAGCAGTTTGCGGGGGGCCGGGGCCAACGTCCTGACTTTC CASSLRGAGANVLTF
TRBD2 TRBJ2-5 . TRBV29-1 TGCAGCGTTAGAGGGACTAGCGCACAAGAGACCCAGTACTTC CSVRGTSAQETQYF
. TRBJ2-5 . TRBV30 TGTGCCTGGATCAGACTTGGACAAGAGACCCAGTACTTC CAWIRLGQETQYF
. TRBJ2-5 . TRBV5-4 TGTGCCAGCAGCCTGGGGGGGCCGGGGGAGACCCAGTACTTC CASSLGGPGETQYF